This TCR beta chain was observed in a study of molecular identifiers for immune sequencing clone quantification. On the study more broadly: Five portions were made in replicates from RNA of roughly 20,000 or 100,000 naive CD8 cells, and four underwent sequencing. General study results and limits: Clones above 20 RNA copies contained over 98% of effector molecules but under 1% of naive ones.

With regard to this clonotype: Antigen: not known.

Listed TCR primers and previously described methods were used for bulk TCR libraries. TCRdb ran MiXCR on the PCR reads and lists one entry per CDR3 protein. The sample has around 460,000 distinct CDR3 sequences, about a quarter seen once. V was clipped by 1 base and J by 3 bases, with 13 bases between them. In germline, CDR1 is LGHNA, CDR2 YSLEER. The CDR3 consists of 15 residues. The chain combines TRBV4-3 with TRBJ2-7; D remains unclear. Sequenced sample: naive CD8+ T cells from blood, with Jurkat cell RNA spiked in. The subset: FACS-sorted CD8+CD4-CCR7+CD45RA+ naive T cells. The receptor was isolated from a human donor in good health. Some libraries in this study had Jurkat cell RNA spiked in. The CDR3 is CASSQARLPGYEQYF. The CDR3 DNA is TGCGCCAGCAGCCAAGCACGACTCCCCGGCTACGAGCAGTACTTC.